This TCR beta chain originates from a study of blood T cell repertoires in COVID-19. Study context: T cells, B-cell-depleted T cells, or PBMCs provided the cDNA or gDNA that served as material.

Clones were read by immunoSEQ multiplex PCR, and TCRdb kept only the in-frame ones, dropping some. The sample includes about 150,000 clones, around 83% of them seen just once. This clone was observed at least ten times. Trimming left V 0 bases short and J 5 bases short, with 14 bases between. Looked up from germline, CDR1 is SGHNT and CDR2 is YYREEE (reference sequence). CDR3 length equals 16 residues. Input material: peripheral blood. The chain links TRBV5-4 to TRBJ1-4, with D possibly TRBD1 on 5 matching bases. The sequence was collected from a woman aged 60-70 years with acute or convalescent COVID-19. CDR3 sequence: CASSLATAPTNEKLFF. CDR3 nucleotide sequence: TGTGCCAGCAGCTTGGCGACAGCCCCTACAAATGAAAAACTGTTTTTT.